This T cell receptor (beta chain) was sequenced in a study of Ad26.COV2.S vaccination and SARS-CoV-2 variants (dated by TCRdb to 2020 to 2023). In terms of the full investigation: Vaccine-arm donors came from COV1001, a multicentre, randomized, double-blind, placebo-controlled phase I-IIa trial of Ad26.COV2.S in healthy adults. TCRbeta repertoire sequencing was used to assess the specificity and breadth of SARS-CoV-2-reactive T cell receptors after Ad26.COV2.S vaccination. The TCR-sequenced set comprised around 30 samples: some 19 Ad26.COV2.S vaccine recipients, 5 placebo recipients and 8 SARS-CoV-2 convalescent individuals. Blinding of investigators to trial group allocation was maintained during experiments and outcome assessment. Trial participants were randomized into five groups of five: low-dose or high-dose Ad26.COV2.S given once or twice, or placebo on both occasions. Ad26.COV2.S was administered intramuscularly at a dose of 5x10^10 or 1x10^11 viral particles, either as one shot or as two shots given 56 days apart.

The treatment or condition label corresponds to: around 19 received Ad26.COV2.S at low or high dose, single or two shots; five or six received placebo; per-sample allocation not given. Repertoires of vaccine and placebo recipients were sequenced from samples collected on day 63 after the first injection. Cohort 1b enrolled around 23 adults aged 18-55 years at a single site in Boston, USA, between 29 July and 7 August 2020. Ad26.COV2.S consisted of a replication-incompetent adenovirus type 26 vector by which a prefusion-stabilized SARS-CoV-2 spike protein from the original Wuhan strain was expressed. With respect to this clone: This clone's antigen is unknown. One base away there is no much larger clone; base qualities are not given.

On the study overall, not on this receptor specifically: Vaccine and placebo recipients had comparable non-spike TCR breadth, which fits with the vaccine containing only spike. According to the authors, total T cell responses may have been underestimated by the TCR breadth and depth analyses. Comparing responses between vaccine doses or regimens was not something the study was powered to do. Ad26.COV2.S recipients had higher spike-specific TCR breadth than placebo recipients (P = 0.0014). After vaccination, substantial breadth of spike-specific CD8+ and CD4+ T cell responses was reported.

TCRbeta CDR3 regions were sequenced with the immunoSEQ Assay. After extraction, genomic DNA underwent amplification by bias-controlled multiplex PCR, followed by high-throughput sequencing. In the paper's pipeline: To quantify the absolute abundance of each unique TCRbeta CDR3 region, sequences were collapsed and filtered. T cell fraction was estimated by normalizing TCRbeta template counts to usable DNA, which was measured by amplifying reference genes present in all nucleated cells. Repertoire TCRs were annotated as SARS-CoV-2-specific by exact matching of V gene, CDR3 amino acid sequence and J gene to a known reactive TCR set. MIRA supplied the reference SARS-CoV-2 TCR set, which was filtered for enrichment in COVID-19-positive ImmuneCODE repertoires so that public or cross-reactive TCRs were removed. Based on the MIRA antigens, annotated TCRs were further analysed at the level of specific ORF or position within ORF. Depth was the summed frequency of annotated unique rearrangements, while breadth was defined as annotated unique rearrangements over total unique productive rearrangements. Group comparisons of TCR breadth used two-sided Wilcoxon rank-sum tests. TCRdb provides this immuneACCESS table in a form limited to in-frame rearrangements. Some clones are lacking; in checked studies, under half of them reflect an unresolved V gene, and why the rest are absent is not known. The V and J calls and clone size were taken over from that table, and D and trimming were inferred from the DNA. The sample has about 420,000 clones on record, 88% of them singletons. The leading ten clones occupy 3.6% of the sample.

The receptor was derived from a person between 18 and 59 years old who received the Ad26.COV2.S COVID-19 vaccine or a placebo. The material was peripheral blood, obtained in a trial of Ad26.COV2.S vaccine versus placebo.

This receptor has the CDR3 CASSLVARRADTQYF. The sequenced DNA is TGTGCCAGCAGCTTAGTCGCGAGGAGAGCAGATACGCAGTATTTT. This sequence uses TRBV7-9 and TRBJ2-3; no D gene is confidently identified. V is reduced by 1 base and J by 4 bases, leaving a spacing of 12 bases between them. Measured from the cysteine to the phenylalanine, the CDR3 is 15 residues long. The entry retains the CDR3 DNA only, 45 bases that are in frame from base 1. CDR1 is given as SEHNR and CDR2 as FQNEAQ, both from the germline V gene (reference sequence).